One sample yielded the 25 T cell receptor beta chains listed below, sequenced in a study of T cell responses to AZD1222 COVID-19 vaccine. Assay used: immunoSEQ multiplex PCR; TCRdb lists only in-frame clones, some missing. The repertoire holds roughly 56,000 clones, approximately 85% seen once, with more than 12% in the top ten. Sequenced here: peripheral blood, sampled on day 0 of AZD1222 vaccination. The receptors were gathered from an adult in good health.

The chain uses TRBV5-8 and TRBJ2-7; 7 nucleotides line up with TRBD1. V was clipped by 4 bases and J by 2 bases; unmatched bases: 6. Germline lookup yields CDR1 SGHTS and CDR2 YDEGEE. CDR3 length: 14 residues. Here the CDR3 DNA reads TGTGCCAGCAGCCCCAGGACAGGCCCCTACGAGCAGTACTTC. Translation: CASSPRTGPYEQYF.

This chain joins TRBV18 and TRBJ2-2; tentatively, D is TRBD1 (6 bases). The CDR3 runs 14 residues. Germline values: CDR1 KGHSH, CDR2 LQKENI. V lost 3 bases and J lost 5, with 10 bases in between. In DNA form, the CDR3 reads TGTGCCAGCTCACCGAACACAGGGACCGGGGAGCTGTTTTTT. Residues: CASSPNTGTGELFF.

The chain combines TRBV2 with TRBJ1-4; no clear D. The V end lost 4 bases, the J end lost 3 bases, and 9 bases lay between the germline ends. Germline V lookup: CDR1 SNHLY, CDR2 FYNNEI. This CDR3 has 14 amino acids. The CDR3 DNA is TGTGCCAGCAGTGGTGGTGGAGCTAATGAAAAACTGTTTTTT. Its protein is CASSGGGANEKLFF.

This clone was seen only once. The chain recombines TRBV2 with TRBJ1-5; D call uncertain. Germline V gene sequence: CDR1 SNHLY, CDR2 FYNNEI. Trimming pared 6 bases from V and 3 bases from J, leaving 21 bases between. This CDR3 region has 17 residues. CDR3 region: CASRDRRGSGTNQPQHF. The CDR3 nucleotides are TGTGCCAGCAGGGACCGCCGGGGAAGTGGAACCAATCAGCCCCAGCATTTT.

This chain connects TRBV3-1 (or the pseudogene TRBV3-2) to TRBJ1-2; 11 bases agree with TRBD1. The CDR3 contains 14 residues. After removal of 4 bases from V and 3 bases from J, the junction contained 1 base not matched to a gene. The germline gives CDR1 LGHDT, CDR2 YNNKEL (reference sequence). The CDR3 bases are TGTGCCAGCAGCCGGACAGGGGGCGACTATGGCTACACCTTC. Translating it yields CASSRTGGDYGYTF.

This sequence joins TRBV6-1 and TRBJ1-1, with TRBD1 as a possible D gene (5 bases). Germline V gives CDR1 MNHNS, CDR2 SASEGT. CDR3 length equals 15 residues. Trimming removed 2 bases at V and 4 bases at J, with 14 bases between. CDR3 sequence reads: CASSESGGSSTEAFF. CDR3 coding DNA: TGTGCCAGCAGTGAAAGCGGGGGAAGCAGCACTGAAGCTTTCTTT.

This chain uses TRBV30 with TRBJ1-3; 9 nucleotides match TRBD1. This CDR3 has 15 amino acids. The junction had 7 bases not matched to a gene; V was cut back by 4 bases and J by 3 bases. CDR1 GTSNPN and CDR2 SVGIG come from the germline V gene (reference sequence). CDR3 loop: CAWIRTGEGGNTIYF. The CDR3 region has the DNA TGTGCCTGGATTCGGACAGGGGAGGGTGGAAACACCATATATTTT. The full variable domain, rest sourced from reference TRBV30 and TRBJ1-3, is SQTIHQWPATLVQPVGSPLSLECTVEGTSNPNLYWYRQAAGRGLQLLFYSVGIGQISSEVPQNLSASRPQDRQFILSSKKLLLSDSGFYLCAWIRTGEGGNTIYFGEGSWLTVV.

V and J are TRBV12-3 or TRBV12-4 and TRBJ1-5; D is perhaps TRBD1 (5 bases). V was pared by 1 base and J by 7 bases, with 8 bases between. The CDR3 contains 13 residues. The CDR3 region is CASSLGGEQPQHF. The CDR3 bases are TGTGCCAGCAGTTTAGGGGGCGAACAGCCCCAGCATTTT.

The chain carries TRBV28 and TRBJ2-5, with 10 bases lining up with TRBD1. The ends lost 5 bases at V and 5 bases at J; junction bases unmatched: 8. The CDR3 totals 15 residues. The germline gives CDR1 MDHEN, CDR2 SYDVKM. The CDR3: CASSLGGQGQETQYF. CDR3 sequence (DNA): TGTGCCAGCAGTCTCGGGGGACAGGGGCAGGAGACCCAGTACTTC.

CDR3: CASSVSGLGNSPLHF. The CDR3 nucleotides are TGTGCCAGCAGCGTATCTGGTCTGGGGAATTCACCCCTCCACTTT. The chain couples TRBV9 to TRBJ1-6, with D unresolved. The CDR3 spans 15 residues. V lost 1 base and J 7 bases, leaving 12 bases between the germline ends. CDR1 and CDR2 (germline): SGDLS, YYNGEE.

Only one count was recorded for this clone. The V gene is TRBV19, the J gene TRBJ1-2, with 7 bases that match TRBD1. CDR1 is LNHDA and CDR2 is SQIVND in the germline V gene (reference sequence). This CDR3 region has 16 residues. Trimming took 3 bases from V and 3 from J; bases not matched to a gene: 10. The CDR3 loop is CASSISAAGGYYGYTF. CDR3 nucleotides: TGTGCCAGTAGTATTAGCGCGGCAGGGGGATACTATGGCTACACCTTC.

Details on this clone: The junction and the germline gene differ at one end; a read error may be behind it. The chain has TRBV7-7 and TRBJ2-5; D is uncertain. From germline, CDR1 is SSHAT and CDR2 FNYEAQ (reference sequence). The CDR3 consists of 13 residues. The CDR3 sequence is CASSLNSQETQYF. The CDR3 bases are TGTGCTAGCAGCTTAAACTCACAAGAGACCCAGTACTTC.

This rearrangement joins TRBV15 to TRBJ2-5; either TRBD1 or TRBD2 may fit D (5 bases each). This CDR3 comprises 14 residues. Germline CDR1 reads LNHNV; CDR2 reads YYDKDF (reference sequence). V dropped 5 bases and J dropped 6 bases, with 16 bases sitting between them. The CDR3 DNA reads TGTGCCACCAGCGCCCGGGACGGTGGGAAGACCCAGTACTTC. This sequence encodes CATSARDGGKTQYF.

This clone was detected once. The chain carries TRBV15 and TRBJ2-1, with 7 bases identical to TRBD2. The V gene end was trimmed by 2 bases and the J gene end by 6 bases; junction bases not matched to a gene: 7. The CDR3 runs 15 residues. Germline V gene lookup returns CDR1 LNHNV and CDR2 YYDKDF (reference sequence). CDR3 region: CATSRRTSQGNEQFF. The CDR3, as DNA: TGTGCCACCAGCAGAAGGACTAGTCAGGGCAATGAGCAGTTCTTC.

This clone has a single count. The chain has TRBV2 and TRBJ2-7, with D perhaps TRBD2 (6 bases). The germline gives CDR1 SNHLY, CDR2 FYNNEI. V gave up 6 bases and J gave up 4 bases, with 10 bases separating them. The CDR3 length is 12 residues. In nucleotides, the CDR3 is TGTGCCAGCAGCGGGGGTGGATACGAGCAGTACTTC. This codes for CASSGGGYEQYF.

This chain connects TRBV3-1 (or the pseudogene TRBV3-2) to TRBJ1-3, with D perhaps matching TRBD1 (5 bases). The CDR3 runs to 19 residues. Looked up from germline, CDR1 is LGHDT and CDR2 is YNNKEL (reference sequence). V lost 0 bases, J lost 3 bases, and 21 bases lay in between. CDR3 residues: CASSQDIASTGWSGNTIYF. CDR3 DNA: TGTGCCAGCAGCCAAGATATTGCTTCAACAGGCTGGAGTGGAAACACCATATATTTT.

Sample share makes this clone medium-sized. The CDR3 DNA is TGTGCCAGCAGCCAAGCGGGGGGGCCTTACGAGCAGTACTTC. Residues: CASSQAGGPYEQYF. V and J are TRBV3-1 (or the pseudogene TRBV3-2) and TRBJ2-7; TRBD2 matches at 8 bases. Germline V gene sequence: CDR1 LGHDT, CDR2 YNNKEL (reference sequence). Losses at the gene ends were 1 base for V and 4 bases for J; bases not matched to a gene: 3. This CDR3 has 14 amino acids.

This rearrangement joins TRBV11-2 to TRBJ1-6, with 7 positions matching TRBD1. This CDR3 contains 18 residues. J lost 0 bases, V lost 0 bases, and 5 bases had no gene match. CDR1 and CDR2 from the germline V gene are SGHAT and FQNNGV. CDR3 residues: CASSLDRNRGSYNSPLHF. The CDR3 DNA is TGTGCCAGCAGCTTAGATCGCAACAGGGGCTCCTATAATTCACCCCTCCACTTT.

V is TRBV5-1 and J is TRBJ1-4, with 7 bases identical to TRBD1. The V and J ends lost 3 bases and 0 bases, in that order; junction bases with no gene match: 5. From germline, CDR1 is SGHRS and CDR2 YFSETQ. CDR3 length equals 16 residues. The CDR3 spells CASSSDRVATNEKLFF. The CDR3 region has the DNA TGCGCCAGCAGCTCCGACAGGGTTGCAACTAATGAAAAACTGTTTTTT. Using reference TRBV5-1 and TRBJ1-4 for the parts outside the CDR3, the full variable domain is KAGVTQTPRYLIKTRGQQVTLSCSPISGHRSVSWYQQTPGQGLQFLFEYFSETQRNKGNFPGRFSGRQFSNSRSEMNVSTLELGDSALYLCASSSDRVATNEKLFFGSGTQLSVL.

V usage is TRBV3-1 (or the pseudogene TRBV3-2) and J usage is TRBJ2-7, with 7 bases lining up with TRBD1. The ends lost 0 bases at V and 4 bases at J; junction bases unmatched: 6. The CDR3 has 15 amino acids. Per germline, CDR1 LGHDT and CDR2 YNNKEL (reference sequence). The CDR3 reads CASSQDGRQGYEQYF. In DNA, the CDR3 is TGTGCCAGCAGCCAAGATGGGAGACAGGGTTACGAGCAGTACTTC.

The genes are TRBV24-1 and TRBJ1-1; 8 positions match TRBD1. Trimming removed 4 bases from V and 6 bases from J; junction bases left unmatched: 9. The CDR3 has 15 residues. Per germline, CDR1 KGHDR and CDR2 SFDVKD. The chain's CDR3 is CATSDGQGIGSEAFF. The CDR3 DNA reads TGTGCCACCAGTGACGGACAGGGAATAGGTTCTGAAGCTTTCTTT.

The V call is TRBV7-2, the J call TRBJ1-2, with D hard to call. The germline V gene encodes CDR1 SGHTA and CDR2 FQGNSA. Trimming removed 4 bases at V and 7 bases at J, with 13 bases between. CDR3 length: 13 residues. DNA of the CDR3: TGTGCCAGCAGCTCTGAGGCTCGCCGTGGCTACACCTTC. Translation: CASSSEARRGYTF.

The J gene is TRBJ1-1, the V gene TRBV6-5; no reliable D call. The germline CDR1 and CDR2 sequences are MNHEY and SVGAGI. This CDR3 comprises 12 residues. The germline V and J ends were trimmed by 2 bases and 8 bases, with 9 bases remaining between them. CDR3 sequence: CASSYTRSEAFF. CDR3 nucleotide sequence: TGTGCCAGCAGTTACACTCGGTCCGAAGCTTTCTTT.

This chain connects TRBV10-3 to TRBJ2-4; tentatively, D is TRBD2 (5 bases). This CDR3 contains 15 residues. V lost 3 bases to trimming and J lost 0 bases, with 9 bases between them. CDR1 is ENHRY and CDR2 is SYGVKD in the germline V gene. The DNA of the CDR3 is TGTGCCATCAGTGAATCGGGGAAAGCCAAAAACATTCAGTACTTC. Its translation is CAISESGKAKNIQYF.

CDR3 residues: CASSYYRRDNYNEQFF. Here the CDR3 DNA reads TGTGCCAGCAGTTACTACCGTCGGGACAACTACAATGAGCAGTTCTTC. This rearrangement joins TRBV6-5 to TRBJ2-1, with D possibly TRBD1 on 6 matching bases. The V end was cut by 1 base, the J end by 3 bases, with 13 bases between. The germline gives CDR1 MNHEY, CDR2 SVGAGI. The CDR3 loop spans 16 amino acids.